The present T cell receptor (beta chain) was sequenced within a study of blood T cell repertoires in COVID-19 (dated by TCRdb to 2018 to 2020). With regard to the full study: Collaborator samples came from the United States, Italy and Spain and covered acute and convalescent phases of COVID-19. The prospective study material was composed of cDNA or gDNA derived from T cells, B-cell-depleted T cells, or PBMCs. Deeply sampled blood TCRbeta repertoires from subjects exposed to, actively infected with, or recovered from COVID-19 were included in the dataset. The repertoires were released in a freely available public database meant as a resource for research on the immune response to SARS-CoV-2. Samples were obtained from the ongoing ImmuneRACE study (first 160 participants) and from about 1,300 subjects provided by 6 global collaborators. The sample metadata nearly always contained a de-identified subject ID, COVID-19 status, age in years and sex. Where available, HLA class I and class II types were obtained from metadata supplied by the sample provider rather than from assay-based typing. The full study reports these points: The quantity of clinical and demographic metadata differed by source and by participant and was supplied without curation.

TCRbeta CDR3 regions were amplified from genomic DNA using the immunoSEQ Assay, a bias-controlled multiplex PCR. The authors' analysis ran thus. The number of nucleated cells in each sample was estimated by amplification of reference gene primers within the assay. To quantify the absolute abundance of each unique TCRbeta CDR3 rearrangement, sequence reads were collapsed and filtered. For each sample, productive Simpson clonality was calculated as the square root of Simpson's diversity index over productive rearrangements. TCRdb took this table from immuneACCESS and kept in-frame rearrangements with V and J called. Such tables lack part of the clones; where checked against another copy, unresolved V genes explain under half of the gap, and the rest is unexplained. The DNA gave D and trimming, while V, J and clone size come from that table. In all, the sample holds about 160,000 clones, and under 90% of those were seen once. Roughly 20% of the sample is in the top ten clones.

This clone was recorded at least ten times. It lacks a known antigen. No base quality values were provided; no much bigger clone lies one nucleotide off. The CDR3 contains 14 residues, cysteine and phenylalanine counted. The sequence is cut down to CDR3 DNA, 42 bases in frame from base 1. Based on the germline V gene, the CDR1 and CDR2 sequences are LGHNA and YNFKEQ. The trim is 0 bases for V and 3 bases for J, with a gap of 9 bases between the germline ends. In the prospective study, participants were about 18 to 100 years old, resided in 24 geographic areas of the United States, and were enrolled through a virtual design. In the prospective study, participants were assigned to cohorts based on the clinical history participants reported in a screening survey and a study questionnaire. ImmuneRACE Cohort 3 recovered participants were defined by two consecutive negative NP/OP PCR tests, healthcare professional clearance, or symptom resolution. In the prospective study, mobile phlebotomists collected whole blood, serum and a nasopharyngeal or oropharyngeal swab from each participant. Additional blood draws and questionnaires over an approximately two-month period could optionally be provided by prospective study participants. Before DNA extraction, prospective study blood samples were shipped either frozen or at room temperature.

Input material: PBMCs or T cells enriched from blood (not recorded which). The sequence is built from TRBV4-2 and TRBJ2-7; the D gene is not confidently resolved. The clonotype was recovered from a man between 60 and 70 years old who had recovered from COVID-19. DNA sequence: TGTGCCAGCAGCCAAGATCTACAGATCTACGAGCAGTACTTC. Its coded protein is CASSQDLQIYEQYF.